Shown below are 25 T cell receptor beta chains from a single sample sequenced in a study of vaccination effects on CD4 cells after COVID-19. Antigen-specific CD4+ T cells were expanded with viral peptide pools in the ViraFEST assay before sequencing. CD4+ T cells were isolated after about eleven days of culture. Participants each got two BNT162b2 or mRNA-1273 vaccine doses. Antigens of these TCRs are unknown. Data came from immunoSEQ multiplex PCR; TCRdb stores just in-frame clones and leaves some out. The table records over 50,000 clones, about three quarters of them present only once. The source material was CD4+ T cells from PBMCs cultured with HCoV-229E spike peptides, sampled after COVID-19 vaccination. The origin of the receptors is a human donor who received a COVID-19 vaccine.

The rearrangement uses TRBV24-1 and TRBJ1-5; the match to TRBD1 covers 7 bases. This CDR3 is 14 amino acids long. V shed 10 bases and J 1 base; nucleotides not matched to a gene: 6. The germline V gene has CDR1 KGHDR and CDR2 SFDVKD. The CDR3 nucleotides are TGTGCCACTCAGGGGGAGGGAAGCAATCAGCCCCAGCATTTT. This translates into CATQGEGSNQPQHF.

This clone was recorded only once. The gene calls are TRBV24-1 and TRBJ1-1; unclear D gene. V lost 3 bases to trimming and J lost 1 base, with 8 bases between them. The CDR3 sequence is 14 residues long. Germline V CDR1 and CDR2: KGHDR, SFDVKD. The CDR3 DNA reads as TGTGCCACCAGTGATAACAGAAGGAACACTGAAGCTTTCTTT. This encodes CATSDNRRNTEAFF.

The chain carries TRBV7-9 and TRBJ1-2; 7 bases align to TRBD1. The CDR3 consists of 15 residues. Germline CDR1 SEHNR, CDR2 FQNEAQ (reference sequence). V trimming: 1 base; J trimming: 4 bases; junction bases outside the gene matches: 6. CDR3 amino acids: CASSLVEGASYGYTF. The CDR3 nucleotides are TGTGCCAGCAGCTTAGTTGAGGGGGCGAGCTATGGCTACACCTTC.

V usage is TRBV11-3 and J usage is TRBJ2-5; a weak D match, TRBD2 (6 bases). The V gene's germline CDR1 is SGHNT and CDR2 YENEEA. The CDR3 totals 15 residues. The V gene lost 5 bases and the J gene lost 3 bases, with 16 bases spanning the gap. The CDR3 DNA reads as TGTGCCAGCAGCCCGGGTGGGACTGCAAAAGAGACCCAGTACTTC. This gives the protein CASSPGGTAKETQYF.

CDR3 bases: TGTGCCAGCAGCCGTTCTGCTCAGCCCCAGCATTTT. It specifies CASSRSAQPQHF. The chain uses TRBV9 and TRBJ1-5; D gene uncertain. CDR3 length equals 12 residues. Looked up from germline, CDR1 is SGDLS and CDR2 is YYNGEE. V was pared by 4 bases and J by 6 bases, with 8 bases between. The full variable domain, completed using reference TRBV9 and TRBJ1-5, is DSGVTQTPKHLITATGQRVTLRCSPRSGDLSVYWYQQSLDQGLQFLIQYYNGEERAKGNILERFSAQQFPDLHSELNLSSLELGDSALYFCASSRSAQPQHFGDGTRLSIL.

This chain links TRBV28 with TRBJ1-4, with 10 bases matching TRBD1. The CDR3 runs to 12 residues. V trimming: 9 bases; J trimming: 6 bases; junction bases outside the gene matches: 1. Germline CDR1 reads MDHEN; CDR2 reads SYDVKM. CDR3 in amino acids: CASGQGDEKLFF. DNA of the CDR3: TGTGCCAGTGGACAGGGGGATGAAAAACTGTTTTTT.

The V call is TRBV24-1, the J call TRBJ1-4; 8 positions agree with TRBD1. The CDR3 covers 15 residues. V was clipped by 2 bases and J by 8 bases; unmatched bases: 6. CDR1 is KGHDR and CDR2 is SFDVKD in the germline V gene. The CDR3 coding sequence is TGTGCCACCAGTGATTCCGGACAGGGCGTCGAAAAACTGTTTTTT. This encodes CATSDSGQGVEKLFF.

This chain links TRBV25-1 with TRBJ1-3; D not certain. Trimming took 7 bases from V and 1 from J, leaving 11 bases between them. The CDR3 loop spans 14 amino acids. Germline loops: CDR1 MGHDK, CDR2 SYGVNS. Here the CDR3 reads CASKKDSSGNTIYF. The CDR3 DNA is TGTGCCAGCAAAAAGGACTCGTCTGGAAACACCATATATTTT.

V is TRBV18 and J is TRBJ1-1, with D unclear. Between the trimmed V and J ends, which lost 4 bases and 0 bases, there was a span of 21 bases. Germline assignment: CDR1 KGHSH and CDR2 LQKENI. This CDR3 comprises 18 residues. The CDR3 DNA is TGTGCCAGCTCACTATTTTCATCGGGCCTAGGGTTGAACACTGAAGCTTTCTTT. This codes for CASSLFSSGLGLNTEAFF.

The CDR3 loop is CASSPARGASYNEQFF. The CDR3 nucleotides read TGCGCCAGCAGCCCAGCACGGGGGGCCTCCTACAATGAGCAGTTCTTC. V and J are TRBV5-1 and TRBJ2-1; D perhaps matches TRBD2 (7 bases). CDR1 is SGHRS, CDR2 YFSETQ, per germline. V was pared by 4 bases and J by 0 bases, with 14 bases between. The CDR3 runs 16 residues. Together with reference TRBV5-1 and TRBJ2-1, the CDR3 gives the full variable domain: KAGVTQTPRYLIKTRGQQVTLSCSPISGHRSVSWYQQTPGQGLQFLFEYFSETQRNKGNFPGRFSGRQFSNSRSEMNVSTLELGDSALYLCASSPARGASYNEQFFGPGTRLTVL.

The gene calls are TRBV3-1 (or the pseudogene TRBV3-2) and TRBJ2-2; 7 positions agree with TRBD1. With 0 bases clipped from V and 6 bases from J, the junction kept 13 bases outside the gene matches. Germline values: CDR1 LGHDT, CDR2 YNNKEL (reference sequence). The CDR3 is 18 residues long. This CDR3 is CASSQELGGLGVAGELFF. CDR3 nucleotides: TGTGCCAGCAGCCAAGAATTAGGGGGCCTCGGGGTGGCCGGGGAGCTGTTTTTT.

This clone appeared a single time. The rearrangement joins TRBV30 to TRBJ2-5; D uncertain. In germline, CDR1 is GTSNPN, CDR2 SVGIG (reference sequence). The CDR3 length is 11 residues. V was pared by 0 bases and J by 7 bases, with 6 bases between. CDR3 in amino acids: CAWSVQATQYF. The DNA for the CDR3 is TGTGCCTGGAGTGTCCAGGCGACCCAGTACTTC.

This rearrangement joins TRBV6-5 to TRBJ1-2; 10 positions match TRBD1. Germline-derived CDR1 and CDR2 are MNHEY and SVGAGI. Trimming cost V 3 bases and J 7 bases; bases outside gene matches: 8. This CDR3 region has 15 residues. CDR3 residues: CASSYGTGAPTGYTF. CDR3 DNA sequence: TGTGCCAGCAGTTATGGGACAGGGGCGCCAACTGGCTACACCTTC.

This rearrangement joins TRBV6-2 or TRBV6-3 to TRBJ2-5; D is unresolved. Trimming cost V 2 bases and J 5 bases, with 12 bases left between them. This CDR3 region has 14 residues. Looked up from germline, CDR1 is MNHEY and CDR2 is SVGEGT. CDR3 sequence reads: CASSYLTKSETQYF. DNA of the CDR3: TGTGCCAGCAGTTACCTGACGAAGTCGGAGACCCAGTACTTC.

The rearrangement joins TRBV5-5 to TRBJ1-2; 7 positions match TRBD1. The CDR3 contains 16 residues. In germline, CDR1 is SGHKS, CDR2 YYEKEE (reference sequence). J was trimmed by 0 bases and V by 6 bases; bases with no gene match: 11. This CDR3 reads CASNLLQGSANYGYTF. Here the CDR3 DNA reads TGTGCCAGCAACCTCTTACAGGGGTCAGCTAACTATGGCTACACCTTC.

This clone was observed once. The V call is TRBV19, the J call TRBJ2-6, with a tentative D call TRBD1 (6 bases). This CDR3 region has 15 residues. Germline values: CDR1 LNHDA, CDR2 SQIVND (reference sequence). V lost 5 bases and J lost 4, with 12 bases in between. DNA for the CDR3: TGTGCCAGTAGTGCTACAGGGATGGGGGCCAACGTCCTGACTTTC. It codes for CASSATGMGANVLTF.

The rearrangement joins TRBV9 to TRBJ1-1, with no clear D. Trimming took 7 bases from V and 1 from J, leaving 17 bases between them. Germline values: CDR1 SGDLS, CDR2 YYNGEE. The CDR3 spans 15 residues. CDR3 amino acids: CASSGSGTGNTEAFF. For the CDR3, the DNA is TGTGCCAGCTCGGGATCGGGCACCGGGAACACTGAAGCTTTCTTT.

The rearrangement uses TRBV7-2 and TRBJ2-3; D possibly corresponds to TRBD2 (6 bases). From germline, CDR1 is SGHTA and CDR2 FQGNSA. This CDR3 spans 14 amino acids. Trimming removed 5 bases at V and 9 bases at J, with 18 bases between. CDR3 DNA sequence: TGTGCCAGCAGCCCCGCGGGCGGGACCAACACGCAGTATTTT. Amino acid sequence: CASSPAGGTNTQYF.

This clone showed up just once. The V gene is TRBV24-1, the J gene TRBJ2-5; 8 bases match TRBD1. Germline assignment: CDR1 KGHDR and CDR2 SFDVKD. There are 14 residues in the CDR3. V shed 9 bases and J 5 bases; nucleotides not matched to a gene: 10. In DNA form, the CDR3 reads TGTGCCACCGGGGCAGGGGGCTCGGTGGAGACCCAGTACTTC. Translation: CATGAGGSVETQYF.

This chain connects TRBV25-1 to TRBJ1-2; D possibly corresponds to TRBD1 (6 bases). The ends were cut back, 3 bases at V and 5 bases at J, with 7 bases in the middle. There are 12 residues in the CDR3. From germline, CDR1 is MGHDK and CDR2 SYGVNS. CDR3 region: CASSDRGYGYTF. The CDR3 DNA reads as TGTGCCAGCAGTGACAGGGGTTATGGCTACACCTTC.

This clone was observed a few times. The chain couples TRBV3-1 (or the pseudogene TRBV3-2) to TRBJ2-1; the D call may be TRBD1 or TRBD2 (5 bases each). Trimming cost V 8 bases and J 7 bases, with 18 bases left between them. The CDR3 has 14 amino acids. The germline gives CDR1 LGHDT, CDR2 YNNKEL (reference sequence). In nucleotides, the CDR3 is TGTGCCAGCCGCAGCAGGCTGGGGGAGAATGAGCAGTTCTTC. Translation: CASRSRLGENEQFF.

The chain links TRBV2 to TRBJ1-1, with D possibly TRBD1 on 6 matching bases. The CDR3 contains 13 residues. CDR1 and CDR2 (germline): SNHLY, FYNNEI. V lost 10 bases to trimming and J lost 1 base, with 13 bases between them. CDR3 nucleotides: TGTGCCAACAACAGGGAAAAGAACACTGAAGCTTTCTTT. Amino acid sequence: CANNREKNTEAFF.

This clone has only one observation. The chain employs TRBV6-5 and TRBJ1-1; D remains unclear. Germline CDR1 reads MNHEY; CDR2 reads SVGAGI. There are 15 residues in the CDR3. The V end was cut by 2 bases, the J end by 5 bases, with 15 bases between. The CDR3 DNA reads TGTGCCAGCAGTTACACTAGGCCCCTCGGGACTGAAGCTTTCTTT. Its translation: CASSYTRPLGTEAFF.

This clone has only a few counts. The rearrangement links TRBV5-1 to TRBJ1-4; no firm D call. Between the trimmed V and J ends, which lost 4 bases and 0 bases, there was a span of 7 bases. Germline V CDR1 and CDR2: SGHRS, YFSETQ. The CDR3 length is 14 residues. The CDR3, as DNA: TGCGCCAGCAGCCCACAACCAACTAATGAAAAACTGTTTTTT. Encoded protein: CASSPQPTNEKLFF.

The chain links TRBV18 to TRBJ1-4; 7 positions match TRBD1. Germline loops: CDR1 KGHSH, CDR2 LQKENI. V gave up 5 bases and J gave up 5 bases; unmatched junction bases: 11. The CDR3 runs to 16 residues. CDR3 region: CASSSGQDLANEKLFF. CDR3 DNA: TGTGCCAGCTCATCCGGACAGGACCTAGCGAATGAAAAACTGTTTTTT. The whole variable domain, remainder taken from reference TRBV18 and TRBJ1-4, is NAGVMQNPRHLVRRRGQEARLRCSPMKGHSHVYWYRQLPEEGLKFMVYLQKENIIDESGMPKERFSAEFPKEGPSILRIQQVVRGDSAAYFCASSSGQDLANEKLFFGSGTQLSVL.